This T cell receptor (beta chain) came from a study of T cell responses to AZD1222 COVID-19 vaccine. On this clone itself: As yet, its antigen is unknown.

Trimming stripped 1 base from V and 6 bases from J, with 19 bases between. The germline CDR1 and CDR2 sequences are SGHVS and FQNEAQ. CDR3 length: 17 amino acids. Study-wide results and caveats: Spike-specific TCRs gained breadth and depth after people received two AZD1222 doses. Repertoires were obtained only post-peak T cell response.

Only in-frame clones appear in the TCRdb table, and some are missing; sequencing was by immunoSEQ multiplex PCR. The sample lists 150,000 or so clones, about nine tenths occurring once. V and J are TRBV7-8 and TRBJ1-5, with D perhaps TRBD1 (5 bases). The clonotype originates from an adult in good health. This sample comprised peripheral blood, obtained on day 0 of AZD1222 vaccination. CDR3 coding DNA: TGTGCCAGCAGCTTAGGAAGGTTTGGGGGAACGGGTCAGCCCCAGCATTTT. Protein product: CASSLGRFGGTGQPQHF.